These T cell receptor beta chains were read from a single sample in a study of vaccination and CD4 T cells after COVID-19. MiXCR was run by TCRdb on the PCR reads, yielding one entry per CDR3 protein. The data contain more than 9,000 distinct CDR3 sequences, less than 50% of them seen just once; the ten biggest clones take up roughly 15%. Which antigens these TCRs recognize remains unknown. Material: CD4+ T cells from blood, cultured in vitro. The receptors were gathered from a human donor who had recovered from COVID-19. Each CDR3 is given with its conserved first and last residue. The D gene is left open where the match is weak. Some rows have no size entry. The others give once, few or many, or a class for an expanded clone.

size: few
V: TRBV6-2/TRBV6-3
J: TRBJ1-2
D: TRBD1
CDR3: CASQPGTGIYGYTF
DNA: TGTGCCAGCCAGCCCGGGACAGGGATCTATGGCTACACCTTC

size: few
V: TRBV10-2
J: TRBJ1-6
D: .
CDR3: CASRLDPFSPLHF
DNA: TGCGCCAGCAGACTTGACCCCTTTTCACCCCTCCACTTT

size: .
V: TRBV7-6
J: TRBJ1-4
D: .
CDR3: CASSLARQGLTNEKLFF
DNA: TGTGCCAGCAGCTTAGCGCGGCAGGGCCTAACTAATGAAAAACTGTTTTTT

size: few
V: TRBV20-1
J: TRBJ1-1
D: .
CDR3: CSASSGAEAFF
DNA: TGCAGTGCTAGCTCGGGTGCTGAAGCTTTCTTT

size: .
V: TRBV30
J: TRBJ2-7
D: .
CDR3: CAWSAGRRGEQYF
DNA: TGTGCCTGGAGTGCGGGCCGACGGGGGGAGCAGTACTTC

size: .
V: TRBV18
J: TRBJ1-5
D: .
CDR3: CASSTRGSNQPQHF
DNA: TGTGCCAGCTCAACGAGAGGAAGCAATCAGCCCCAGCATTTT

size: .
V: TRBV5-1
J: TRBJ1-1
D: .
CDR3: CASSPRGNTEAFF
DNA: TGCGCCAGCAGCCCCAGGGGAAACACTGAAGCTTTCTTT

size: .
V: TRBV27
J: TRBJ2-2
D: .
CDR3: CASSLLATGELFF
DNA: TGTGCCAGCAGTTTACTTGCCACCGGGGAGCTGTTTTTT

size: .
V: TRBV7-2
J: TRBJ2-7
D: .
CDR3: CASSLQGLEQYF
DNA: TGTGCCAGCAGCTTACAGGGGTTAGAGCAGTACTTC

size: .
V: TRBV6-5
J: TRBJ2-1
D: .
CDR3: CASSFGSGDLNEQFF
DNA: TGTGCCAGCAGTTTTGGTAGCGGAGACCTAAATGAGCAGTTCTTC

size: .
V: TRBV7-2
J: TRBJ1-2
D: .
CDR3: CASTFYEGGYTF
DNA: TGTGCCAGCACCTTCTATGAGGGAGGCTACACCTTC

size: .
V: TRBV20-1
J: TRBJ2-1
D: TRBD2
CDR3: CSASRLAGGVEQFF
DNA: TGCAGTGCTAGTCGGCTAGCGGGAGGGGTTGAGCAGTTCTTC

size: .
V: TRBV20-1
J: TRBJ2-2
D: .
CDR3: CSASPFGGSFNTGELFF
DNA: TGCAGTGCTAGTCCTTTCGGGGGCTCGTTTAACACCGGGGAGCTGTTTTTT

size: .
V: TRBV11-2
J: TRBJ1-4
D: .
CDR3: CASSLGGGNEKLFF
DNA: TGTGCCAGCAGCTTAGGAGGGGGGAATGAAAAACTGTTTTTT

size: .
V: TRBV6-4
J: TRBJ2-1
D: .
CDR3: CASRILRVSDNEQFF
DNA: TGTGCCAGCCGTATTCTCAGGGTCTCCGACAATGAGCAGTTCTTC

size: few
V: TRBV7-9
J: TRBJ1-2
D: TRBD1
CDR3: CASSLRLGTGDDGYTF
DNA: TGTGCCAGCAGCTTACGTCTAGGGACAGGGGACGATGGCTACACCTTC

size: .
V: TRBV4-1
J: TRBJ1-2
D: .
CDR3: CASSQEGFLYGYTF
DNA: TGCGCCAGCAGCCAAGAGGGGTTCTTATATGGCTACACCTTC

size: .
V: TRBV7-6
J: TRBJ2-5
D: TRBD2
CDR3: CASSRTSGAKETQYF
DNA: TGTGCCAGCAGCCGGACTAGCGGGGCAAAAGAGACCCAGTACTTC

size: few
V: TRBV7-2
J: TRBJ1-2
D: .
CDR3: CASSLALRDYGYTF
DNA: TGTGCCAGCAGCTTAGCGCTGCGAGACTATGGCTACACCTTC

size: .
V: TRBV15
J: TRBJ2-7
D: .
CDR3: CATSRARNGVDEQYF
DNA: TGTGCCACCAGCAGAGCGAGGAATGGTGTGGACGAGCAGTACTTC

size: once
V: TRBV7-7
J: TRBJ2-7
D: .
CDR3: CASSLSHGSEYEQYF
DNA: TGTGCTAGCAGCTTATCCCACGGCAGCGAATACGAGCAGTACTTC

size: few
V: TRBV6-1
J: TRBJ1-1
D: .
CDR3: CASSVEFLAEAFF
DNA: TGTGCCAGCAGTGTCGAGTTTTTGGCTGAAGCTTTCTTT

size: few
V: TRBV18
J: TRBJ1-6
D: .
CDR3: CASSPPTSGTWSPLHF
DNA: TGTGCCAGCTCACCACCCACATCAGGGACGTGGTCACCCCTCCACTTT

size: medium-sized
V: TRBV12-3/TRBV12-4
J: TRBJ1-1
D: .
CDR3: CASSPRQGVRTEAFF
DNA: TGTGCCAGCAGCCCCCGCCAGGGAGTTCGAACTGAAGCTTTCTTT

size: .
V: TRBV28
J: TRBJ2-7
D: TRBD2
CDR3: CASSSSPGLGSALDQEQYF
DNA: TGTGCCAGCAGTTCCTCGCCGGGACTAGGATCCGCCCTCGACCAAGAGCAGTACTTC

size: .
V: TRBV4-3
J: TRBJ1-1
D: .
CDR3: CASSQDQQGQMNTEAFF
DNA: TGCGCCAGCAGCCAAGATCAGCAAGGGCAGATGAACACTGAAGCTTTCTTT

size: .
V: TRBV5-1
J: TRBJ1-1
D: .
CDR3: CASSSPPGPRRNTEAFF
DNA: TGCGCCAGCAGCTCCCCTCCAGGGCCACGAAGGAACACTGAAGCTTTCTTT

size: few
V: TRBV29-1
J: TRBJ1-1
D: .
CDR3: CSGVDGASRTEAFF
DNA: TGCAGCGGGGTGGATGGCGCCTCGAGGACTGAAGCTTTCTTT

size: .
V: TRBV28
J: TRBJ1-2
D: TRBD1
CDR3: CASSLWIGTGGAYYGYTF
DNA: TGTGCCAGCAGTTTATGGATAGGGACAGGGGGCGCCTACTATGGCTACACCTTC

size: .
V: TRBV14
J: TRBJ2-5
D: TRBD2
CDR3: CASSQSIGLAGGETQYF
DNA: TGTGCCAGCAGCCAAAGCATCGGACTAGCGGGGGGAGAGACCCAGTACTTC

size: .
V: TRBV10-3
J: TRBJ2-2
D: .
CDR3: CAITGTLNTGELFF
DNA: TGTGCCATAACAGGGACCTTGAACACCGGGGAGCTGTTTTTT

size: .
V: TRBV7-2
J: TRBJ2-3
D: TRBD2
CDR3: CASSLRTSGRTDTQYF
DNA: TGTGCCAGCAGCTTGAGGACTAGCGGGAGAACAGATACGCAGTATTTT

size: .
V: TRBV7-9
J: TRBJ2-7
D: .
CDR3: CASSSPTGNSYEQYF
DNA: TGTGCCAGCAGCTCCCCAACGGGGAACTCCTACGAGCAGTACTTC

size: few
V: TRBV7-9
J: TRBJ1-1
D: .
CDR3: CASSQIVVRELEAFF
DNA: TGTGCCAGCAGCCAGATCGTTGTGAGGGAGCTTGAAGCTTTCTTT

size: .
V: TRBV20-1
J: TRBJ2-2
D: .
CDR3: CSARISQGLNTGELFF
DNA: TGCAGTGCTAGAATCTCACAGGGATTGAACACCGGGGAGCTGTTTTTT